The clone carrying this T cell receptor beta chain showed up just once. This sample is drawn from a study of technical replicates of blood from several donors. Sequenced by immunoSEQ multiplex PCR; TCRdb stores in-frame clones only, minus some. The sample has around 80,000 clones; about 92% are singletons. Germline V gene sequence: CDR1 SGHRS, CDR2 YFSETQ. V shed 4 bases and J 9 bases; nucleotides not matched to a gene: 10. The CDR3 runs to 14 residues. The sequenced sample consisted of T cells isolated from PBMCs. The rearrangement uses TRBV5-1 and TRBJ2-1; 7 bases are a match to TRBD2. This clonotype originated in a human donor in good health. CDR3 nucleotide sequence: TGCGCCAGCAGCCCGGGACTATACTTCGGTGAGCAGTTCTTC. Translation gives CASSPGLYFGEQFF. Full variable domain (missing parts from reference TRBV5-1 and TRBJ2-1): KAGVTQTPRYLIKTRGQQVTLSCSPISGHRSVSWYQQTPGQGLQFLFEYFSETQRNKGNFPGRFSGRQFSNSRSEMNVSTLELGDSALYLCASSPGLYFGEQFFGPGTRLTVL.